These T cell receptor beta chains were read from a single sample in a study of blood T cell repertoires in COVID-19. Profiling relied on immunoSEQ multiplex PCR, and the TCRdb table lists in-frame clones only, not all of them. The data hold 200,000 to 250,000 clones, with 80% to 85% observed a single time. Sequencing was carried out using peripheral blood. These receptors were obtained from a young woman with acute or convalescent COVID-19. CDR3s leave out the opening cysteine and the closing phenylalanine or tryptophan.

j_gene: TRBJ1-5; v_gene: TRBV7-2; CDR3aa: ASSFRENQPQH
j_gene: TRBJ1-1; v_gene: TRBV7-3; CDR3aa: ASSLRQGSDTEAF
j_gene: TRBJ2-7; v_gene: TRBV12-5; CDR3aa: ASANRGGEQY
j_gene: TRBJ2-1; v_gene: TRBV5-1; CDR3aa: ASNPGTPFYNEQF
j_gene: TRBJ1-4; v_gene: TRBV7-8; CDR3aa: ASRQTATNEKLF
j_gene: TRBJ2-3; v_gene: TRBV6-5; CDR3aa: ASSYLTGLKDTQY
j_gene: TRBJ1-1; v_gene: TRBV12-5; CDR3aa: ASAFTTAPGTYRMNTEAF
j_gene: TRBJ1-2; v_gene: TRBV18; CDR3aa: ASSPDPPGGGYT
j_gene: TRBJ2-3; v_gene: TRBV3-1/TRBV3-2; CDR3aa: ASSSHRVRIPDTQY
j_gene: TRBJ2-5; v_gene: TRBV2; CDR3aa: ASSRPINPGTQY
j_gene: TRBJ1-4; v_gene: TRBV6-5; CDR3aa: ASSYGWGGSEKLF
j_gene: TRBJ2-3; v_gene: TRBV7-9; CDR3aa: ASSLVVTSNIDTQY
j_gene: TRBJ2-5; v_gene: TRBV27; CDR3aa: ASSFSGRQETQY
j_gene: TRBJ2-1; v_gene: TRBV5-6; CDR3aa: ASSFGGNEQF
j_gene: TRBJ1-3; v_gene: TRBV10-3; CDR3aa: AISGARSGNTIY
j_gene: TRBJ1-1; v_gene: TRBV3-1/TRBV3-2; CDR3aa: ASSQETGTGRSLEAF
j_gene: TRBJ1-1; v_gene: TRBV7-3; CDR3aa: ASRQGSGSTEAF
j_gene: TRBJ1-2; v_gene: TRBV5-1; CDR3aa: ASSFQGTNYGYT
j_gene: TRBJ1-5; v_gene: TRBV24-1; CDR3aa: ATSASQAGGPQH
j_gene: TRBJ1-5; v_gene: TRBV5-1; CDR3aa: ASSPDGNQPQH
j_gene: TRBJ2-1; v_gene: TRBV10-1; CDR3aa: ASSLGTSGRATEQF
j_gene: TRBJ1-1; v_gene: TRBV28; CDR3aa: ASSPPGQGPGGTEAF
j_gene: TRBJ2-1; v_gene: TRBV6-1; CDR3aa: ASSDPKSGRTGNEQF
j_gene: TRBJ2-3; v_gene: TRBV12-3/TRBV12-4; CDR3aa: ASNAPGESTQY
j_gene: TRBJ2-1; v_gene: TRBV5-6; CDR3aa: ASSLQVPVPYNEQF
j_gene: TRBJ2-7; v_gene: TRBV10-2; CDR3aa: ASSEGRIGEQY
j_gene: TRBJ2-5; v_gene: TRBV30; CDR3aa: AWRGQGWKETQY
j_gene: TRBJ2-1; v_gene: TRBV11-3; CDR3aa: ASSGRLAKSNEQF
j_gene: TRBJ2-1; v_gene: TRBV6-2/TRBV6-3; CDR3aa: ASSPGTLSSYNEQF
j_gene: TRBJ2-4; v_gene: TRBV19; CDR3aa: ASSARTGASKNIQY
j_gene: TRBJ1-6; v_gene: TRBV5-5; CDR3aa: ASSLGPGNNSPLH
j_gene: TRBJ2-5; v_gene: TRBV28; CDR3aa: ASSIGTSGTQETQY
j_gene: TRBJ1-1; v_gene: TRBV28; CDR3aa: ASSLAMQGNTEAF